A selection of T cell receptor beta chains follows, all from one sample in a study of OX40 agonist ivuxolimab in advanced cancers. Only in-frame clones appear in the TCRdb table, and some are missing; sequencing was by immunoSEQ multiplex PCR. The sample includes 65,000 to 85,000 clones, roughly 89% of them seen just once. This sample comprised CD4+ or CD8+ T cells sorted from blood, obtained in a trial of the OX40 agonist ivuxolimab. The source is an adult with an advanced solid tumor such as melanoma, head and neck, liver or kidney cancer. The CDR3 runs from the conserved cysteine through the conserved F or W. D genes are given only for firm matches. Clone size is given for some rows only: seen once, a few or many times, or a class if the clone is expanded.

d_call	v_call	j_call	clone_size	cdr3_nt	cdr3_aa
TRBD1	TRBV7-9	TRBJ2-3	once	TGTGCCAGCAGCTCACGAGGGGGCTTTGCGGATACGCAGTATTTT	CASSSRGGFADTQYF
TRBD1	TRBV29-1	TRBJ2-3	NA	TGCAGCGTTGAAGCGACAGGGATGGTCACAGATACGCAGTATTTT	CSVEATGMVTDTQYF
TRBD1	TRBV10-2	TRBJ2-7	NA	TGCGCCAGCAGCAGGGACAGGGGCAATAGGGACGAGCAGTACTTC	CASSRDRGNRDEQYF
NA	TRBV5-1	TRBJ1-6	NA	TGCGCCAGCAGCTTGGATGGCAGGGCTAATTCACCCCTCCACTTT	CASSLDGRANSPLHF
TRBD2	TRBV30	TRBJ2-2	NA	TGTGCCTGGAGTGCCCCGAAATCTTCGGGACTAGCGGGAGGGCTTACCGGGGAGCTGTTTTTT	CAWSAPKSSGLAGGLTGELFF
NA	TRBV28	TRBJ1-1	NA	TGTGCCAGCAGTGCCCCCTTACAGGGCGGGAGCACTGAAGCTTTCTTT	CASSAPLQGGSTEAFF
NA	TRBV30	TRBJ2-7	NA	TGTGCCTGGAGTGTAAGGGACCCTAAGTATGACGAGCAGTACTTC	CAWSVRDPKYDEQYF
TRBD2	TRBV2	TRBJ2-5	NA	TGTGCCAGCAGTGTAAGCGGGATAGAGACCCAGTACTTC	CASSVSGIETQYF
NA	TRBV6-1	TRBJ1-2	NA	TGTGCCAGCAGTGGGGGGGCGCGAGGCTACACCTTC	CASSGGARGYTF
TRBD1	TRBV19	TRBJ1-1	NA	TGTGCCAGTAGCAGGGACAGGGGATTTGAAGCTTTCTTT	CASSRDRGFEAFF
NA	TRBV5-1	TRBJ2-1	NA	TGCGCCAGCAGCGTGGGGGGATCTCCTCGGTGGAACAATGAGCAGTTCTTC	CASSVGGSPRWNNEQFF
NA	TRBV20-1	TRBJ1-1	few	TGCAGTGCTAGGGTGAACACTGAAGCTTTCTTT	CSARVNTEAFF
NA	TRBV6-5	TRBJ1-2	NA	TGTGCCAGCAGTTACGAGGCCAGGGACTACGGCTACACCTTC	CASSYEARDYGYTF
NA	TRBV6-1	TRBJ1-4	once	TGTGCCAGCAGCAAGGGGGGAAATAATGAAAAACTGTTTTTT	CASSKGGNNEKLFF
NA	TRBV7-3	TRBJ2-1	NA	TGTGCCAGCAGCTTACTTCCGTGGGTGGGAGTGAGGAACAATGAGCAGTTCTTC	CASSLLPWVGVRNNEQFF
NA	TRBV11-1	TRBJ1-5	once	TGTGCCAGCAGCCCGACCCCGGAGCAGCCCCAGCATTTT	CASSPTPEQPQHF
TRBD1	TRBV5-1	TRBJ1-1	few	TGCGCCAGCATCCCTACGGACAGGGGGCGGGGAACTGAAGCTTTCTTT	CASIPTDRGRGTEAFF